This T cell receptor beta chain was profiled in a study of persistence of HIV-infected CD4 T cells. About this clone itself: Its antigen is not identified.

Sequencing used immunoSEQ version 4 in survey mode. Method: immunoSEQ multiplex PCR; TCRdb's copy keeps in-frame clones and lacks some. This table has approximately 26,000 clones, more than 75% appearing once. Lysates of CMV-infected fibroblasts at 9 to 10 ug/mL stimulated these cells. Memory cells lacking CD40L and CD69 with high CD45RO were sorted. The specimen comprised CD4+ T cells sorted from PBMCs after approximately 19-hour stimulation, sampled from a patient who received antiretroviral therapy. The sequence derives from an adult woman with HIV who was CMV-seropositive.

This CDR3 reads CASSSRGQQNTEAFF. The CDR3 DNA is TGCGCCAGCAGCTCTCGCGGACAGCAGAACACTGAAGCTTTCTTT. This chain connects TRBV5-1 to TRBJ1-1; TRBD1 is a possible D gene (6 bases). The CDR3 extends over 15 amino acids. V was cut by 3 bases and J by 1 base, with 13 bases left in between. Germline-derived CDR1 and CDR2 are SGHRS and YFSETQ. Variable domain in full (rest from reference TRBV5-1 and TRBJ1-1): KAGVTQTPRYLIKTRGQQVTLSCSPISGHRSVSWYQQTPGQGLQFLFEYFSETQRNKGNFPGRFSGRQFSNSRSEMNVSTLELGDSALYLCASSSRGQQNTEAFFGQGTRLTVV.